This T cell receptor (beta chain) was sequenced for a study of blood T cell repertoires in COVID-19. Assay used: immunoSEQ multiplex PCR; TCRdb lists only in-frame clones, some missing. This sample has 150,000 to 180,000 clones, with 65% to 90% found just once. Source material: peripheral blood. The origin of this receptor is a woman aged 55-69 years with COVID-19, enrolled during active disease.

CDR3: CASSGDPAAGNTIYF. The CDR3 DNA reads TGTGCCAGTAGTGGAGACCCTGCCGCTGGAAACACCATATATTTT. The chain recombines TRBV19 with TRBJ1-3; D gene uncertain. The CDR3 totals 15 residues. V was pared by 5 bases and J by 2 bases, with 13 bases between. Germline CDR1 and CDR2: LNHDA and SQIVND (reference sequence).